The 18 T cell receptor beta chains below all came from one sample that was sequenced in a study of T cell responses to AZD1222 COVID-19 vaccine. This table comes from immunoSEQ multiplex PCR, and its TCRdb copy is limited to in-frame clones, with some not included. This table has 85,000 to 95,000 clones, 75% to 90% appearing once. The sequenced sample was peripheral blood, obtained 28 days after the second AZD1222 dose. The receptor set was obtained from an adult who received the AZD1222 COVID-19 vaccine.

This clone occurred once. The rearrangement joins TRBV10-2 to TRBJ1-3, with unresolved D. Germline-derived CDR1 and CDR2 are WSHSY and SAAADI. V lost 0 bases and J 3 bases, leaving 3 bases between the germline ends. This CDR3 contains 13 residues. This CDR3 reads CASSESGGNTIYF. In nucleotides, the CDR3 is TGCGCCAGCAGTGAGTCGGGTGGAAACACCATATATTTT.

This chain uses TRBV18 with TRBJ1-6; D is possibly TRBD1 (6 bases). Germline CDR1 and CDR2: KGHSH and LQKENI. Trimming took off 2 bases at V and 7 bases at J, with 12 bases between the two ends. The CDR3 runs to 15 residues. DNA of the CDR3: TGTGCCAGCTCACCAGAGGGGGGACTAAATTCACCCCTCCACTTT. Amino acids: CASSPEGGLNSPLHF.

This sequence joins TRBV7-5 and TRBJ2-5; the D call TRBD2 from the table was never checked on the DNA. TRBV7-5 is marked as a pseudogene. The CDR3 contains 18 residues. CDR3 bases: TGTGCCAGAAGCTTAAATGGCGGACTACCAAATGAAGAAGAGACCCAGTACTTC. Its protein is CARSLNGGLPNEEETQYF.

Remarks on this clone: The junction and the germline gene differ at one end; a read error may be behind it. The J gene is TRBJ1-2, the V gene TRBV28, with D perhaps matching TRBD1 (5 bases). This CDR3 has 11 residues. Germline assignment: CDR1 MDHEN and CDR2 SYDVKM. This CDR3 reads CASRGDLRGAF. CDR3 sequence (DNA): TGTGCCAGCAGGGGGGACTTGAGGGGTGCCTTC.

This clone was recorded only once. The chain recombines TRBV2 with TRBJ2-2; weak D call: TRBD1 (6 bases). Between the trimmed V and J ends, which lost 6 bases and 1 base, there was a span of 18 bases. Germline lookup yields CDR1 SNHLY and CDR2 FYNNEI. This CDR3 has 17 residues. The CDR3 DNA reads TGTGCCAGCAGCACCTATGGACAGCAGCTGAACACCGGGGAGCTGTTTTTT. Its translation: CASSTYGQQLNTGELFF.

The chain has TRBV19 and TRBJ2-3, with 10 bases matching TRBD2. J was trimmed by 6 bases and V by 4 bases; bases with no gene match: 4. Germline CDR1 LNHDA, CDR2 SQIVND (reference sequence). The CDR3 consists of 14 residues. CDR3 in DNA: TGTGCCAGTAGTAGGCTAGCGGGGGACGATACGCAGTATTTT. It codes for CASSRLAGDDTQYF. Looking up the rest from reference TRBV19 and TRBJ2-3 gives the full variable domain: DGGITQSPKYLFRKEGQNVTLSCEQNLNHDAMYWYRQDPGQGLRLIYYSQIVNDFQKGDIAEGYSVSREKKESFPLTVTSAQKNPTAFYLCASSRLAGDDTQYFGPGTRLTVL.

The chain combines TRBV4-1 with TRBJ2-1, with D possibly being TRBD1 or TRBD2 (5 bases each). CDR1 and CDR2 from the germline V gene are MGHRA and YSYEKL. This CDR3 has 16 residues. V was clipped by 1 base and J by 0 bases, with 10 bases between them. The DNA for the CDR3 is TGCGCCAGCAGCCAAGTTCTCGGGACCTCCTACAATGAGCAGTTCTTC. Protein product: CASSQVLGTSYNEQFF.

The chain recombines TRBV27 with TRBJ2-2; no clear D gene. Germline-derived CDR1 and CDR2 are MNHEY and SMNVEV (reference sequence). The V gene lost 8 bases and the J gene lost 7 bases, with 11 bases spanning the gap. The CDR3 consists of 12 residues. The CDR3 DNA sequence: TGTGCCAGCGCCTTCGGTTACGGGGAGCTGTTTTTT. It encodes CASAFGYGELFF.

The chain links TRBV7-8 to TRBJ1-5; D is unresolved. Germline CDR1 reads SGHVS; CDR2 reads FQNEAQ. The CDR3 spans 14 residues. V shed 0 bases and J shed 8 bases, with 11 bases lying between them. The CDR3 spells CASSLAGLREPQHF. DNA of the CDR3: TGTGCCAGCAGCTTAGCAGGTCTGAGGGAGCCCCAGCATTTT.

This clone was observed a single time. The chain joins TRBV29-1 to TRBJ2-1; 14 bases fit TRBD2. CDR3 length: 18 residues. The V gene end was trimmed by 3 bases and the J gene end by 7 bases; junction bases not matched to a gene: 14. The germline V gene has CDR1 SQVTM and CDR2 ANQGSEA. The CDR3 region has the DNA TGCAGCGTTGACACACCTCGGGCCGGGACTAGCGGGGGAAATGAGCAGTTCTTC. It translates to CSVDTPRAGTSGGNEQFF.

The chain links TRBV29-1 to TRBJ1-2; 7 bases are shared with TRBD1. The junction had 25 bases not matched to a gene; V was cut back by 6 bases and J by 9 bases. In germline, CDR1 is SQVTM, CDR2 ANQGSEA. There are 17 residues in the CDR3. CDR3 residues: CSVQPTLQGPTLSRYTF. CDR3 bases: TGCAGCGTCCAGCCGACCTTACAGGGGCCGACGTTGTCGCGCTACACCTTC.

The chain joins TRBV6-6 to TRBJ1-5, with a tentative D call TRBD1 (5 bases). Germline V gene sequence: CDR1 MNHNY, CDR2 SVGAGI (reference sequence). The CDR3 contains 17 residues. V was pared by 6 bases and J by 0 bases, with 18 bases between. CDR3 in DNA: TGTGCCAGCAGACGAACAGGAGAGGGATATAGCAATCAGCCCCAGCATTTT. As protein: CASRRTGEGYSNQPQHF.

The V call is TRBV9, the J call TRBJ2-2; maybe TRBD1 (6 bases). Trimming removed 0 bases from V and 6 bases from J, with 15 bases in between. This CDR3 is built from 16 residues. CDR1 SGDLS and CDR2 YYNGEE come from the germline V gene. As DNA, the CDR3 is TGTGCCAGCAGCGTAGGACAGGCGTTCATTGCCGGGGAGCTGTTTTTT. The encoded protein is CASSVGQAFIAGELFF.

This clone was picked up a small number of times. The chain links TRBV3-1 (or the pseudogene TRBV3-2) to TRBJ1-2; D is unresolved. V gave up 0 bases and J gave up 4 bases, with 12 bases separating them. CDR3 size: 15 residues. Germline CDR1 reads LGHDT; CDR2 reads YNNKEL (reference sequence). CDR3 amino acids: CASSQDHRGSYGYTF. CDR3 sequence (DNA): TGTGCCAGCAGCCAAGATCACCGGGGAAGCTATGGCTACACCTTC.

The chain combines TRBV14 with TRBJ1-2; D is uncertain. CDR1 is SGHDN, CDR2 FVKESK, per germline. V was clipped by 0 bases and J by 7 bases, with 9 bases between them. This CDR3 is 13 amino acids long. CDR3 nucleotides: TGTGCCAGCAGCCAAGACTTACGTGCTGGCTACACCTTC. Protein: CASSQDLRAGYTF.

This clone was counted once. The chain is built from TRBV3-1 (or the pseudogene TRBV3-2) and TRBJ1-1; 8 nucleotides match TRBD1. V dropped 5 bases and J dropped 5; count of bases not matched to a gene: 13. Per germline, CDR1 LGHDT and CDR2 YNNKEL (reference sequence). The CDR3 has 16 amino acids. CDR3 coding DNA: TGTGCCAGCAGCTTAGGAGGGGGCAGGGGGCTGACTGAAGCTTTCTTT. It is translated as CASSLGGGRGLTEAFF.

This chain links TRBV30 with TRBJ1-5, with 7 nucleotides matching TRBD1. The CDR3 extends over 13 amino acids. The V gene end was trimmed by 0 bases and the J gene end by 7 bases; junction bases not matched to a gene: 3. Per germline, CDR1 GTSNPN and CDR2 SVGIG (reference sequence). CDR3 region: CAWSVTGSQPQHF. As DNA, the CDR3 is TGTGCCTGGAGTGTGACAGGGAGCCAGCCCCAGCATTTT.

The chain combines TRBV12-3 or TRBV12-4 with TRBJ1-1; D remains ambiguous. CDR3 size: 13 residues. V was pared by 3 bases and J by 8 bases, with 13 bases between. CDR3: CASSFSRGGEAFF. The CDR3 DNA reads TGTGCCAGCAGTTTTAGCCGGGGAGGGGAAGCTTTCTTT.